The clone carrying this T cell receptor beta chain was counted many times. What it binds is not known. The CDR3 sequence is 16 residues long. Trimming shortened V by 5 bases and J by 1 base, and 17 bases separated the two germline ends. Germline values: CDR1 MDHEN, CDR2 SYDVKM. These data come from a study of metastatic and nonmetastatic thyroid tumors. Notes on the study in general: Reports indicated that malignant thyroid tumors showed significantly higher TCR beta diversity than benign nodules did, in blood and tumor.

With MiXCR, TCRdb reprocessed the PCR reads. The sample lists approximately 19,000 clones, roughly 22% seen once, with under 11% in the top ten. None of the patients had undergone any treatment ahead of thyroid surgery. This sequence was found in a male donor with papillary thyroid cancer or a benign thyroid nodule (not recorded which). Some clones in this sample may be carry-over from other donors' samples. The V call is TRBV28, the J call TRBJ1-1; D perhaps matches TRBD1 (6 bases). Sequencing used tumor tissue. CDR3 sequence: CASSNKWTAWNTEAFF. The CDR3 coding sequence is TGTGCCAGCAGTAATAAGTGGACAGCTTGGAACACTGAAGCTTTCTTT. The entire variable domain, with the rest obtained from reference TRBV28 and TRBJ1-1, is as follows: DVKVTQSSRYLVKRTGEKVFLECVQDMDHENMFWYRQDPGLGLRLIYFSYDVKMKEKGDIPEGYSVSREKKERFSLILESASTNQTSMYLCASSNKWTAWNTEAFFGQGTRLTVV.